These 16 T cell receptor beta chains share one sample of origin, sequenced in a study of CD8+CD57+ T cells in acquired aplastic anemia. Using genomic DNA as the template, TCR beta VDJ and CDR3 profiling was carried out. TCRdb reanalysed the reads using MiXCR and keeps one entry per CDR3 protein. This sample yields 150,000 to 200,000 distinct CDR3 sequences, of which over 60% are seen a single time; 46% belongs to the top ten. The sample was sorted CD4+, CD8+, or CD8+CD57+ T cells (not recorded which) from PBMCs. The receptors were gathered from a human donor with severe aplastic anemia or a healthy control (not recorded which).

This sequence joins TRBV7-9 and TRBJ2-5; no reliable D call. The CDR3 has 13 residues. Germline values: CDR1 SEHNR, CDR2 FQNEAQ (reference sequence). V was trimmed by 5 bases and J by 6 bases, leaving 13 bases between them. This CDR3 reads CASSPMDRKTQYF. The CDR3, as DNA: TGTGCCAGCAGCCCCATGGACCGGAAGACCCAGTACTTC.

The chain is built from TRBV2 and TRBJ2-2; TRBD1 is a possible D gene (6 bases). The CDR3 has 16 residues. V lost 4 bases to trimming and J lost 5 bases, with 17 bases between them. CDR1 is SNHLY, CDR2 FYNNEI, per germline. The CDR3 reads CASSAAGQGRTGELFF. CDR3 nucleotide sequence: TGTGCCAGCAGTGCGGCGGGTCAGGGGAGAACCGGGGAGCTGTTTTTT. The full variable domain, with the rest looked up from reference TRBV2 and TRBJ2-2, is EPEVTQTPSHQVTQMGQEVILRCVPISNHLYFYWYRQILGQKVEFLVSFYNNEISEKSEIFDDQFSVERPDGSNFTLKIRSTKLEDSAMYFCASSAAGQGRTGELFFGEGSRLTVL.

In the case of this clonotype: Because it lacks the conserved phenylalanine or tryptophan at the end, this CDR3 is likely a read error. Because the CDR3's place on the DNA is in doubt, the DNA is left out and the CDR3 is given as listed by TCRdb. The J gene is TRBJ2-7, the V gene TRBV24-1; TRBD1 is the table's D call and was not checked against the DNA. The CDR3 has 14 residues if both end residues are counted. Germline V gives CDR1 KGHDR, CDR2 SFDVKD. Here the CDR3 reads CATLTPGRLLRAVC.

This chain connects TRBV15 to TRBJ1-2; D is unresolved. This CDR3 contains 19 residues. CDR1 and CDR2 (germline): LNHNV, YYDKDF (reference sequence). V lost 0 bases to trimming and J lost 3 bases, with 23 bases between them. The CDR3 DNA is TGTGCCACCAGCAGAGATGCGGCTAAGAACACTGCTTCTCACTATGGCTACACCTTC. Amino acid sequence: CATSRDAAKNTASHYGYTF.

This clonotype appeared a few times. The chain recombines TRBV2 with TRBJ2-3; D remains ambiguous. V gave up 1 base and J gave up 4 bases, with 6 bases separating them. This CDR3 has 13 amino acids. CDR1 is SNHLY, CDR2 FYNNEI, per germline. The CDR3 here is CASSEGGPDTQYF. The CDR3 DNA follows: TGTGCCAGCAGTGAAGGTGGGCCAGATACGCAGTATTTT.

This chain joins TRBV29-1 and TRBJ2-5, with 7 positions matching TRBD2. J gave up 5 bases and V 7 bases, and 7 bases lay outside the gene matches. The length of the CDR3 is 12 residues. CDR1 is SQVTM, CDR2 ANQGSEA, per germline. The CDR3 sequence is CSGGLGYETQYF. The CDR3 nucleotides are TGCAGCGGTGGACTAGGGTACGAGACCCAGTACTTC.

The rearrangement uses TRBV2 and TRBJ2-7; D call uncertain. V lost 6 bases to trimming and J lost 1 base, with 16 bases between them. The germline V gene has CDR1 SNHLY and CDR2 FYNNEI. CDR3 length equals 15 residues. The CDR3, as DNA: TGTGCCAGCAGCCCGGACCACGCACGTTCCTACGAGCAGTACTTC. Protein product: CASSPDHARSYEQYF.

This chain links TRBV20-1 with TRBJ2-5, with 7 positions matching TRBD1. V dropped 5 bases and J dropped 4; count of bases not matched to a gene: 13. CDR3 size: 15 residues. Germline CDR1 is DFQATT and CDR2 is SNEGSKA (reference sequence). CDR3 bases: TGCAGTGCTTGTGAGACAGGGAATTGGGGAGAGACCCAGTACTTC. Translated: CSACETGNWGETQYF.

This chain joins TRBV5-4 and TRBJ1-2; the D is unclear. From germline, CDR1 is SGHNT and CDR2 YYREEE (reference sequence). Deletions cut 7 bases from V and 8 bases from J, with 21 bases between. The CDR3 has 14 amino acids. The CDR3 bases are TGTGCCAGCCGACGACGGTCGGTAGTGAAGGGCTACACCTTC. This codes for CASRRRSVVKGYTF.

This clonotype was observed many times. The genes are TRBV6-2 or TRBV6-3 and TRBJ1-2; TRBD1 matches 8 bases. CDR3 length equals 13 residues. The junction had 7 bases not matched to a gene; V was cut back by 5 bases and J by 8 bases. From germline, CDR1 is MNHEY and CDR2 SVGEGT. The chain's CDR3 is CASSQGQGDGYTF. The DNA of the CDR3 is TGTGCCAGCAGTCAAGGACAGGGTGACGGCTACACCTTC.

The CDR3 sequence: CASSLVATPLHEQFF. DNA of the CDR3: TGCGCCAGCAGCTTGGTGGCTACCCCACTCCATGAGCAGTTCTTC. The gene calls are TRBV5-1 and TRBJ2-1; D unclear. There are 15 residues in the CDR3. Germline loops: CDR1 SGHRS, CDR2 YFSETQ. Trimming left V 0 bases short and J 8 bases short, with 15 bases between.

On this clonotype itself: Given the absence of the conserved phenylalanine or tryptophan at the CDR3 end, a read error is likely. The limits of the CDR3 on the DNA are not certain, so only TCRdb's listed CDR3 is given. The rearrangement links TRBV10-3 to TRBJ2-7; the table's D call, TRBD1, was not checked against the DNA. Germline values: CDR1 ENHRY, CDR2 SYGVKD. Termini included, the CDR3 measures 13 amino acids. The CDR3 loop reads CAISEGGTLLLLS.

This clonotype appeared once. The chain uses TRBV20-1 and TRBJ2-2, with D possibly TRBD1 on 5 matching bases. Germline V gives CDR1 DFQATT, CDR2 SNEGSKA (reference sequence). Trimming took 1 base from V and 3 from J, leaving 6 bases between them. This CDR3 spans 13 amino acids. The CDR3 DNA sequence: TGCAGTGCTAGAGGACAGTACACCGGGGAGCTGTTTTTT. This sequence encodes CSARGQYTGELFF.

Comment on this clonotype: A read error may account for a junction end that differs from germline. The chain links TRBV7-8 to TRBJ1-3; D gene unclear. Germline V gives CDR1 SGHVS, CDR2 FQNEAQ. The CDR3 is made up of 14 amino acids. This chain's CDR3 is CAGSLGTAGNTIYF. The CDR3 DNA follows: TGTGCCGGCAGCTTAGGTACGGCTGGAAACACAATATATTTT.

The J gene is TRBJ2-4, the V gene TRBV20-1; TRBD1 aligns across 8 bases. V lost 0 bases, J lost 3 bases, and 7 bases stayed unmatched. This CDR3 region has 16 residues. The germline V gene encodes CDR1 DFQATT and CDR2 SNEGSKA (reference sequence). Here the CDR3 reads CSARDAPDRDKNIQYF. The DNA for the CDR3 is TGCAGTGCTAGAGATGCCCCGGACAGGGACAAAAACATTCAGTACTTC.

The chain couples TRBV20-1 to TRBJ2-1; TRBD2 agrees at 11 bases. Germline V gene data show CDR1 as DFQATT and CDR2 as SNEGSKA (reference sequence). The CDR3 consists of 18 residues. V shed 6 bases, J shed 0 bases, and the junction held 13 bases outside the gene matches. The CDR3 DNA follows: TGCAGTGCAGCCCCGGGACTAGCGGAACTGAGCTCCTACAATGAGCAGTTCTTC. Encoded protein: CSAAPGLAELSSYNEQFF.